This T cell receptor beta chain was found in a study of cytomegalovirus exposure and HLA in healthy donors. Study-wide results and limits: Later analysis reportedly placed an Asian-associated ancestry cluster below the roughly 700-donor mean in N-insertions. Productive status was seen about 90% or about 30% of the time for most TCR beta V segments in an earlier analysis.

The germline V gene encodes CDR1 LNHDA and CDR2 SQIVND (reference sequence). This CDR3 has 14 residues. Trimming left V 5 bases short and J 2 bases short, with 10 bases between. As regards this clone: The antigen remains undetermined.

With 60 Vbeta and 13 Jbeta primers, the PCR was carried out. The repertoire was sequenced with immunoSEQ multiplex PCR; TCRdb's copy has only in-frame clones and lacks some. The sample shows under 150,000 clones, approximately 81% of them seen only once. Material: PBMCs. The rearrangement links TRBV19 to TRBJ1-5; D gene uncertain. The source is a boy aged 2 to 10 in good health and CMV-seronegative. CDR3 DNA sequence: TGTGCCAGTAGTCTTTACCAGGGCAATCAGCCCCAGCATTTT. It yields the protein CASSLYQGNQPQHF.